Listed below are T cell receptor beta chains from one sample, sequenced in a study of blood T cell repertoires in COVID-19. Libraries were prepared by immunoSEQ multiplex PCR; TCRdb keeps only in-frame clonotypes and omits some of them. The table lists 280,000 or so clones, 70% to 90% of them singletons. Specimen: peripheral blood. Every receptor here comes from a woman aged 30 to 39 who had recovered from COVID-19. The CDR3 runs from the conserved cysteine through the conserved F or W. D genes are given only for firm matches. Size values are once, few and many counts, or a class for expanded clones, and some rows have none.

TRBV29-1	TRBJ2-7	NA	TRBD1	CSAYGQGEAEQYF	TGCAGCGCATACGGACAGGGGGAGGCCGAGCAGTACTTC
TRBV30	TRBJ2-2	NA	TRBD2	CAWSEGTRNTGELFF	TGTGCCTGGAGTGAAGGGACTAGGAACACCGGGGAGCTGTTTTTT
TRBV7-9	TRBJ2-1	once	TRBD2	CASARPLAGSSYNEQFF	TGTGCCAGCGCCCGGCCCCTAGCGGGCAGCTCCTACAATGAGCAGTTCTTC
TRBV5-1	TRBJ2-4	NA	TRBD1	CASSWTGGEGKNIQYF	TGCGCCAGCAGCTGGACAGGGGGAGAAGGCAAAAACATTCAGTACTTC
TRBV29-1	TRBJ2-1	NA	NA	CSVVSSNLNEQFF	TGCAGCGTTGTTTCTAGTAATCTCAATGAGCAGTTCTTC
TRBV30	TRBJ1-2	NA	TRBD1	CAWTSGQGKNGYTF	TGTGCCTGGACCTCGGGACAGGGGAAAAATGGCTACACCTTC
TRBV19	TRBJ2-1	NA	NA	CASSLGHSYNEQFF	TGTGCCAGTAGTCTCGGACACTCCTACAATGAGCAGTTCTTC
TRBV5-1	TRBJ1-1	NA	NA	CASSLVSGLNTEAFF	TGCGCCAGCAGCTTGGTATCAGGGTTGAACACTGAAGCTTTCTTT
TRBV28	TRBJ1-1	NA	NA	CASGPLGGRNTEAFF	TGTGCCAGCGGGCCACTCGGGGGTAGGAACACTGAAGCTTTCTTT
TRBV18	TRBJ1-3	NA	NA	CASSPSAGGSSGNTIYF	TGTGCCAGCTCACCCTCCGCCGGAGGAAGCTCTGGAAACACCATATATTTT
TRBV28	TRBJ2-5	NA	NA	CASTPGGLGETQYF	TGTGCCAGCACCCCAGGGGGGTTGGGGGAGACCCAGTACTTC
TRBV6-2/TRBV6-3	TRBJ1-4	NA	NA	CASSDRANEKLFF	TGTGCCAGCAGCGACAGAGCTAATGAAAAACTGTTTTTT
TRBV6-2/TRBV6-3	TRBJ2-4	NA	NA	CASSYLADQYF	TGTGCCAGCAGTTACTTAGCAGACCAGTACTTC
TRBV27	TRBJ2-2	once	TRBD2	CASSSSASGIVGELFF	TGTGCCAGCAGTTCATCGGCTAGCGGGATAGTCGGGGAGCTGTTTTTT
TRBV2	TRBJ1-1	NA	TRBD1	CASSGLGTAEAFF	TGTGCCAGCAGTGGTCTTGGGACAGCCGAAGCTTTCTTT
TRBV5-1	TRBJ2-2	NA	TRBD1	CASSPRTGSAGELFF	TGCGCCAGCAGCCCCCGGACAGGGAGCGCCGGGGAGCTGTTTTTT
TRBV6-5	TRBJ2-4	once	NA	CASKPEGLAKNIQYF	TGTGCCAGCAAACCGGAGGGCTTAGCCAAAAACATTCAGTACTTC
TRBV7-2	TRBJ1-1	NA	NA	CASSYRRNTEAFF	TGTGCCAGCAGCTATCGTCGGAACACTGAAGCTTTCTTT
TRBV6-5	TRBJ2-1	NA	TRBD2	CASSSSGVSYNEQFF	TGTGCCAGCAGTTCTAGCGGGGTTTCCTACAATGAGCAGTTCTTC
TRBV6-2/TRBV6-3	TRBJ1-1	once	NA	CASSYPSGRLATEAFF	TGTGCCAGCAGTTACCCGAGCGGACGTCTGGCCACTGAAGCTTTCTTT
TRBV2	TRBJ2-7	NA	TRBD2	CASSAGERSYEQYF	TGTGCCAGCAGCGCGGGGGAACGCTCCTACGAGCAGTACTTC
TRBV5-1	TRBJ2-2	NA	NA	CASSFEVDPRGGELFF	TGCGCCAGCAGCTTCGAGGTCGACCCGCGGGGCGGGGAGCTGTTTTTT
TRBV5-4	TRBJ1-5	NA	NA	CASSLSPHSNQPQHF	TGTGCCAGCAGCTTAAGTCCACACAGCAATCAGCCCCAGCATTTT
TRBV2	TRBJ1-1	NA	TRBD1	CASSLTGGEAFF	TGTGCCAGCTCGCTGACAGGGGGTGAAGCTTTCTTT
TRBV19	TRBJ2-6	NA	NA	CASTTQGGGWANVLTF	TGTGCCAGTACCACACAGGGTGGTGGCTGGGCCAACGTCCTGACTTTC
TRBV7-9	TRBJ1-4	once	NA	CASSRQVATNEKLFF	TGTGCCAGCAGTCGACAGGTTGCAACTAATGAAAAACTGTTTTTT
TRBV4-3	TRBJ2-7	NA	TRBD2	CASSQAIGTSGYEQYF	TGCGCCAGCAGCCAAGCTATCGGGACTAGCGGGTACGAGCAGTACTTC
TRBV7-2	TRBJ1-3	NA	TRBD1	CASSSIGGTAGNTIYF	TGTGCCAGCAGTTCTATCGGCGGGACAGCTGGAAACACCATATATTTT
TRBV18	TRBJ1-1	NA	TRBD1	CASSPEQGAGTEAFF	TGTGCCAGCTCACCTGAACAGGGGGCGGGCACTGAAGCTTTCTTT
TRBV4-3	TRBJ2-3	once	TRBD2	CASSQLTPREDTDTQYF	TGCGCCAGCAGCCAACTAACTCCCCGGGAGGACACAGATACGCAGTATTTT
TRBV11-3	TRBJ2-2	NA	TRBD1	CASSSGDWTGGTGGELFF	TGTGCCAGCAGCTCCGGGGATTGGACAGGGGGGACAGGCGGGGAGCTGTTTTTT
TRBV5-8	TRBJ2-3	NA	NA	CASSDGVGLHTQYF	TGTGCCAGCAGCGACGGGGTGGGACTCCATACGCAGTATTTT
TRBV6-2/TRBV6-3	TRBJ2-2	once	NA	CASSHTGELFF	TGTGCCAGCAGTCATACCGGGGAGCTGTTTTTT
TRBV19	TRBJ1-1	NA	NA	CASSTGTGNTEAFF	TGTGCCAGTAGTACAGGTACAGGGAACACTGAAGCTTTCTTT
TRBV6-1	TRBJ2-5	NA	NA	CASSEPGRETQYF	TGTGCCAGCAGTGAACCAGGGCGGGAGACCCAGTACTTC
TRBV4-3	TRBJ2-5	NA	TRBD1	CASSPSTGGETQYF	TGCGCCAGCAGCCCCTCGACAGGGGGAGAGACCCAGTACTTC
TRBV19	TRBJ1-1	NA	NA	CASSMGAGTRAFF	TGTGCCAGTAGTATGGGGGCCGGGACACGGGCTTTCTTT
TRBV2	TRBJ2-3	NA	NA	CASSVEVTDTQYF	TGTGCCAGCAGTGTGGAGGTCACAGATACGCAGTATTTT
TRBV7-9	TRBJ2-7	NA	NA	CASRDDGNSYEQYF	TGTGCCAGCAGAGATGACGGGAACTCCTACGAGCAGTACTTC
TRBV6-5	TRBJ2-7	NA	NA	CASRERTYEQYF	TGTGCCAGCAGAGAGAGGACCTACGAGCAGTACTTC